This T cell receptor beta chain was observed in a study of OX40 agonist ivuxolimab in advanced cancers. Sequenced by immunoSEQ multiplex PCR; TCRdb stores in-frame clones only, minus some. The sample shows about 99,000 clones, roughly 95% of them seen only once. To note about this clone: Its matching antigen is unknown.

V lost 4 bases and J 4 bases, leaving 13 bases between the germline ends. The CDR3 loop spans 14 amino acids. CDR1 and CDR2 (germline): LGHNA, YNFKEQ. The study's findings and limits: Among patients with partial responses at 0.1-3.0 mg/kg, clonal expansion was among the lowest.

The rearrangement uses TRBV4-2 and TRBJ2-5; D unclear. This TCR derives from an adult with an advanced solid tumor such as melanoma, head and neck, liver or kidney cancer. The starting material was CD4+ or CD8+ T cells sorted from blood, obtained in a trial of the OX40 agonist ivuxolimab. The CDR3 loop reads CASSPIGDLETQYF. The CDR3 DNA sequence: TGTGCCAGCAGCCCGATTGGAGATTTAGAGACCCAGTACTTC.